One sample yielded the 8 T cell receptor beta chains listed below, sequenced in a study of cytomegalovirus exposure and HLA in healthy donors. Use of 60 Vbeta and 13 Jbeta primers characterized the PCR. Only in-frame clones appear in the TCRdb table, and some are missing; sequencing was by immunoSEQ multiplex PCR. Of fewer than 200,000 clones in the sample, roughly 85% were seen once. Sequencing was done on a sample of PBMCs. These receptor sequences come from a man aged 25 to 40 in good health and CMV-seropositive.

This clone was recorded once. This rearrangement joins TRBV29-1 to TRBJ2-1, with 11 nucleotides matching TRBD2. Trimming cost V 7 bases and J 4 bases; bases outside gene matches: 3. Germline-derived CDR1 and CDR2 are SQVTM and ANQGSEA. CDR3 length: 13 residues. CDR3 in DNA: TGCAGCGCTACTAGCGGGAGTTACAATGAGCAGTTCTTC. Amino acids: CSATSGSYNEQFF.

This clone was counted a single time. CDR3 protein: CASGGSGHGYTF. CDR3 DNA sequence: TGTGCCAGCGGGGGGTCAGGGCATGGCTACACCTTC. This chain connects TRBV5-6 to TRBJ1-2, with D possibly matching TRBD1 (5 bases). Germline CDR1 reads SGHDT; CDR2 reads YYEEEE. The V and J ends lost 7 bases and 6 bases respectively, with 13 bases between them. CDR3 size: 12 residues.

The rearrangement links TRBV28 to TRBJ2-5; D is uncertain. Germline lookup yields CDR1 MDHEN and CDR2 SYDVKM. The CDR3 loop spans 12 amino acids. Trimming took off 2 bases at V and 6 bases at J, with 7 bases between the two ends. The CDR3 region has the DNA TGTGCCAGCAGTTTAGCTACTCAGACCCAGTACTTC. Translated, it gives CASSLATQTQYF.

The CDR3 DNA follows: TGTGCCAGCAGTCTTCCGGGACAGGGTGGGGATGAGCAGTTCTTC. Translation: CASSLPGQGGDEQFF. The chain uses TRBV4-2 and TRBJ2-1, with 9 positions matching TRBD1. This CDR3 has 15 residues. Germline lookup yields CDR1 LGHNA and CDR2 YNFKEQ. Germline trimming cut 6 bases from V and 8 bases from J; bases unmatched to any gene: 11.

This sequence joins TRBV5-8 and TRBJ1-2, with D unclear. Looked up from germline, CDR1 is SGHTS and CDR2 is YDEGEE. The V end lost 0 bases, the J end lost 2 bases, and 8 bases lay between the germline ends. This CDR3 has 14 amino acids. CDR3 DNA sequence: TGTGCCAGCAGCTTGGCCGTAGCAAACTATGGCTACACCTTC. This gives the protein CASSLAVANYGYTF.

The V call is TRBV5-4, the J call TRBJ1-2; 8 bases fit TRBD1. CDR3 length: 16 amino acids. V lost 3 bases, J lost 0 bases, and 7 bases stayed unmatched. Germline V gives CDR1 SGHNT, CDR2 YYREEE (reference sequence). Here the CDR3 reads CASSSGQGRANYGYTF. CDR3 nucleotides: TGTGCCAGCAGCTCCGGACAGGGCAGAGCTAACTATGGCTACACCTTC.

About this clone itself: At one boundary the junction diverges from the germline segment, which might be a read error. Written as DNA, the CDR3 is TGTGCCAGCAGCTTAGATGGTGGGACTCAGAATGGGCAGTTCTTC. Translation gives CASSLDGGTQNGQFF. The chain employs TRBV7-6 and TRBJ2-1; D is perhaps TRBD2 (6 bases). Germline CDR1 and CDR2: SGHVS and FNYEAQ. The CDR3 has 15 residues.

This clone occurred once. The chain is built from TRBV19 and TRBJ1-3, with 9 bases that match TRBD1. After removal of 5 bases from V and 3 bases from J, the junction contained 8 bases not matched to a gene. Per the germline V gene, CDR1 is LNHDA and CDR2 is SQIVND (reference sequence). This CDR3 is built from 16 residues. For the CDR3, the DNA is TGTGCCAGTAGTCTCACCGGGACAGGGCATGGAAACACCATATATTTT. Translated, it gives CASSLTGTGHGNTIYF.